This T cell receptor beta chain was recovered during a study of long-term antiretroviral therapy in people with HIV. Study-wide points: The repertoire was dominated at all time points by clones expanded before ART.

Investigators performed immunoSEQ version v3.0 at survey level. Clones were sequenced by immunoSEQ multiplex PCR, and TCRdb holds only the in-frame ones, with some missing. The table has around 34,000 clones, 65% to 90% seen once. Worth noting for this clone: Its antigen is currently unknown.

J lost 5 bases, V lost 4 bases, and 6 bases had no gene match. CDR1 MNHEY and CDR2 SVGAGI come from the germline V gene. The CDR3 runs to 15 residues. The sequences come from unsorted PBMCs, collected 1.5 years after starting antiretroviral therapy. This clonotype originated in a man aged 18-30 years with HIV. This chain links TRBV6-5 with TRBJ2-5; 11 bases line up with TRBD2. Here the CDR3 DNA reads TGTGCCAGCAGTTTGGGACTAGCGGTGGGGGAGACCCAGTACTTC. Protein sequence: CASSLGLAVGETQYF.